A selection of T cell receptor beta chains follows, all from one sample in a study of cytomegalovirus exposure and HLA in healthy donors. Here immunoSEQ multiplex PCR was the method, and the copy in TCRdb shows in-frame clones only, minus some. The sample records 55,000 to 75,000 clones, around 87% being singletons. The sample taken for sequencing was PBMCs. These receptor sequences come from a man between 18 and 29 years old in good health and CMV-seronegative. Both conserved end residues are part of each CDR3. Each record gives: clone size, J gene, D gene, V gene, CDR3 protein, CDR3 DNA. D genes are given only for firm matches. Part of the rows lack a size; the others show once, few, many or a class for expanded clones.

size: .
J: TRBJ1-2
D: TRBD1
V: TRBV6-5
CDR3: CASSYDRAQNYGYTF
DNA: TGTGCCAGCAGTTACGACAGGGCCCAAAACTATGGCTACACCTTC

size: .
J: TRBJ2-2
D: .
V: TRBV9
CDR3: CATGEGTGELFF
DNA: TGTGCCACAGGGGAGGGCACCGGGGAGCTGTTTTTT

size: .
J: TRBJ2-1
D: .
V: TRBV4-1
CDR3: CASSQVLSSYNEQFF
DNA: TGCGCCAGCAGCCAAGTTCTGAGCTCCTACAATGAGCAGTTCTTC

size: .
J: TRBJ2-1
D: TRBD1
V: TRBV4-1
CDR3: CASSPRTGTGNNEQFF
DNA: TGCGCCAGCAGCCCCCGCACCGGGACAGGGAATAATGAGCAGTTCTTC

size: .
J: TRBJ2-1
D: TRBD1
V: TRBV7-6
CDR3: CASSLGDRVQFF
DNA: TGTGCCAGCAGCTTAGGGGACAGGGTTCAGTTCTTC

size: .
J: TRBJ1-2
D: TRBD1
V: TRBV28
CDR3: CASSLGTGDYGYTF
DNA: TGTGCCAGCAGTTTAGGGACAGGGGACTATGGCTACACCTTC

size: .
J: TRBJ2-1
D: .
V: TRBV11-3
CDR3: CASSLDEDNEQFF
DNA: TGTGCCAGCAGCTTAGATGAGGACAATGAGCAGTTCTTC

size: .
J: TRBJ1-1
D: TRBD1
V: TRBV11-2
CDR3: CASSLTGANTEAFF
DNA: TGTGCCAGCAGCTTAACAGGGGCGAACACTGAAGCTTTCTTT

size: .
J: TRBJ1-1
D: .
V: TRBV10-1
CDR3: CASSDQMGGTEAFF
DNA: TGCGCCAGCAGCGACCAAATGGGGGGAACTGAAGCTTTCTTT

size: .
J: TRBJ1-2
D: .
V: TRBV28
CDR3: CASSFAPRYGYTF
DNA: TGTGCCAGCAGTTTTGCGCCCCGATATGGCTACACCTTC

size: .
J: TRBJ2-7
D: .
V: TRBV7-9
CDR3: CASSRVTGPEHEQYF
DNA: TGTGCCAGCAGCCGAGTCACAGGGCCGGAGCACGAGCAGTACTTC

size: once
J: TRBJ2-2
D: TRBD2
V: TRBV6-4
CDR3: CASSDSVGGTGELFF
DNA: TGTGCCAGCAGTGACTCGGTCGGGGGGACCGGGGAGCTGTTTTTT

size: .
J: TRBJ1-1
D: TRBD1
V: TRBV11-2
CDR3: CASSLLGQDPLKAFF
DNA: TGTGCCAGCAGCTTACTGGGACAGGACCCCTTGAAAGCTTTCTTT

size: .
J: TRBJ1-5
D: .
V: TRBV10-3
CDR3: CAISESPGNSNQPQHF
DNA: TGTGCCATCAGTGAGTCGCCGGGTAATAGCAATCAGCCCCAGCATTTT

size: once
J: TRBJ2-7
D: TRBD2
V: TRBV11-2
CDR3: CASSLGRATYEQYF
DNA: TGTGCCAGCAGCTTGGGGAGGGCCACCTACGAGCAGTACTTC

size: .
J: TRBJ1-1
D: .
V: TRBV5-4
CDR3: CASSPEVIKLNTEAFF
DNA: TGTGCCAGCAGCCCCGAGGTAATAAAATTGAACACTGAAGCTTTCTTT

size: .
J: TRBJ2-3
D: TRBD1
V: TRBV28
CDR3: CASSLDRVSTDTQYF
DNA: TGTGCCAGCAGCTTAGACAGGGTGTCCACAGATACGCAGTATTTT

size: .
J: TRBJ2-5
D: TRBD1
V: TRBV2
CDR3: CASSGTGDIYETQYF
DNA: TGTGCCAGCAGTGGGACAGGGGATATCTATGAGACCCAGTACTTC

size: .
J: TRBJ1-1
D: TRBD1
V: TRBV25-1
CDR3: CASGRDRGFTEAFF
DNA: TGTGCCAGCGGAAGGGACAGGGGATTCACTGAAGCTTTCTTT

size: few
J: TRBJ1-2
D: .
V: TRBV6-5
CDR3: CASSLVGGEGYTF
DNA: TGTGCCAGCAGCCTAGTTGGGGGGGAGGGCTACACCTTC

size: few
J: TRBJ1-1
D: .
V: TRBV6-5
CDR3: CASSTMANTEAFF
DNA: TGTGCCAGCAGTACTATGGCCAACACTGAAGCTTTCTTT

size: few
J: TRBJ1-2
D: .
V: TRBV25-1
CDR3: CASSDGGSGYTF
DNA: TGTGCCAGCAGTGACGGAGGGAGTGGCTACACCTTC

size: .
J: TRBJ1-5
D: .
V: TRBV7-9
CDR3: CASSEDKYNQPQHF
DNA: TGTGCCAGCAGCGAGGACAAGTACAATCAGCCCCAGCATTTT

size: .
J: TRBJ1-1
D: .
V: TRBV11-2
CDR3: CASSLRGGTEAFF
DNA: TGTGCCAGCAGCTTAAGGGGGGGCACTGAAGCTTTCTTT

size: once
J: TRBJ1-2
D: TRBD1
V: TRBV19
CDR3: CASSTTDRALYYGYTF
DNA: TGTGCCAGTAGTACAACAGACAGGGCCCTTTACTATGGCTACACCTTC

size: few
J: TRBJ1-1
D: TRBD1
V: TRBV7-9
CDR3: CASSRTGVEAFF
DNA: TGTGCCAGCAGCCGGACAGGGGTTGAAGCTTTCTTT

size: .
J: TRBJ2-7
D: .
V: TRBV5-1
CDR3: CASSRTGLHDSYEQYF
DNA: TGCGCCAGCAGCCGGACGGGATTACACGACTCCTACGAGCAGTACTTC

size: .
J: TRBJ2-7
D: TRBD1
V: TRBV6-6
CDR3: CASSYPPRGQGEQYF
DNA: TGTGCCAGCAGTTACCCTCCAAGGGGGCAAGGCGAGCAGTACTTC

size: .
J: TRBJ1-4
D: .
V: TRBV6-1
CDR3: CASASLGAPNEKLFF
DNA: TGTGCCAGTGCAAGCCTAGGGGCGCCGAATGAAAAACTGTTTTTT

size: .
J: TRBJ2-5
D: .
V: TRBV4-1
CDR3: CASSHSQETQYF
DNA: TGCGCCAGCAGCCATAGTCAAGAGACCCAGTACTTC

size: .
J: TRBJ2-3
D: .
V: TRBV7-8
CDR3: CASRQTQGPTDTQYF
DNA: TGTGCCAGCAGACAGACACAGGGTCCGACAGATACGCAGTATTTT

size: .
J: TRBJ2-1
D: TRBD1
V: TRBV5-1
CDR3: CASSNQGDEQFF
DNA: TGCGCCAGCAGTAATCAGGGGGACGAGCAGTTCTTC

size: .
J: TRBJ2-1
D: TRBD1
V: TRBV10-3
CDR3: CAISESGDRYNEQFF
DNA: TGTGCCATCAGTGAGTCGGGGGACAGATACAATGAGCAGTTCTTC

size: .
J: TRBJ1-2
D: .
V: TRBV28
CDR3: CASSWPGTNYGYTF
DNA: TGTGCCAGCAGTTGGCCAGGGACTAACTATGGCTACACCTTC

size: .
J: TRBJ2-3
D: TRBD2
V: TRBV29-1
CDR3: CSVRAGGDYSTDTQYF
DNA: TGCAGCGTCCGAGCGGGGGGCGATTATAGCACAGATACGCAGTATTTT

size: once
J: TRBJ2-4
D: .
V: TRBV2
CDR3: CASSVTGLGQAKNIQYF
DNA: TGTGCCAGCAGTGTTACAGGGCTGGGACAAGCCAAAAACATTCAGTACTTC

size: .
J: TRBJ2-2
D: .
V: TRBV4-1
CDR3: CASSQDRPGGELFF
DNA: TGCGCCAGCAGCCAAGATCGGCCGGGCGGGGAGCTGTTTTTT

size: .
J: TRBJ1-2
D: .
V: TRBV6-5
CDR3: CASSYSGGLDHGYTF
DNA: TGTGCCAGCAGTTACTCCGGGGGGTTAGACCATGGCTACACCTTC

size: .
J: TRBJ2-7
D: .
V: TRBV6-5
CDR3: CASSYAGHAYEQYF
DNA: TGTGCCAGCAGTTACGCCGGACACGCCTACGAGCAGTACTTC

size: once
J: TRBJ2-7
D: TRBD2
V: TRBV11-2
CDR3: CASSLDGGGSYEQYF
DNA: TGTGCCAGCAGCTTAGATGGCGGGGGGTCGTACGAGCAGTACTTC

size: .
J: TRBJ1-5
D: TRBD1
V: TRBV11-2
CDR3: CASSRDRGSPQHF
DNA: TGTGCCAGCAGCCGGGACAGGGGATCGCCCCAGCATTTT

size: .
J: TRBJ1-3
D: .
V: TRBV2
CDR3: CASSGRQLGGNTIYF
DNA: TGTGCCAGCAGTGGAAGACAGTTGGGGGGAAACACCATATATTTT

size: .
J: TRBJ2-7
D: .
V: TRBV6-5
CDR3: CASSGPLSYEQYF
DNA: TGTGCCAGCAGTGGGCCACTCAGCTACGAGCAGTACTTC

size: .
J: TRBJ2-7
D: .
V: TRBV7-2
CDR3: CASSLTWGLYEQYF
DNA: TGTGCCAGCAGCCTTACTTGGGGACTCTACGAGCAGTACTTC

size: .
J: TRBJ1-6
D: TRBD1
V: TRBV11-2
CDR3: CASSQTGGRSPLHF
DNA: TGTGCCAGCAGCCAAACAGGGGGTCGTTCACCCCTCCACTTT

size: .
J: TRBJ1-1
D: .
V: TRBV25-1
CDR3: CASSEYGVPTEAFF
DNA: TGTGCCAGCAGTGAATACGGGGTACCGACCGAAGCTTTCTTT

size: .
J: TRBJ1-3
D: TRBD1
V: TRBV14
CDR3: CASSPGQQVLGNTIYF
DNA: TGTGCCAGCAGCCCGGGACAGCAAGTTCTCGGAAACACCATATATTTT

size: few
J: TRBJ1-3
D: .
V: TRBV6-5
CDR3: CASSYSRTDPGNTIYF
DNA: TGTGCCAGCAGTTACTCCCGGACTGATCCTGGAAACACCATATATTTT

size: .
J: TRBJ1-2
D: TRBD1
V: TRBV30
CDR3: CAWDRGLGYTF
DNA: TGTGCCTGGGACAGGGGGCTTGGCTACACCTTC

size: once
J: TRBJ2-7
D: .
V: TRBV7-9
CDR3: CASSQFPDEQYF
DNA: TGTGCCAGCAGCCAGTTCCCTGACGAGCAGTACTTC

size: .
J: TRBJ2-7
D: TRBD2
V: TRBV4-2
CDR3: CASSQGLAIRAGEQYF
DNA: TGTGCCAGCAGCCAAGGACTAGCGATCAGGGCGGGGGAGCAGTACTTC

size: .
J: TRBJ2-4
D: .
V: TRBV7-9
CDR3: CASSLAGRSFYF
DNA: TGTGCCAGCAGCTTGGCAGGGCGTTCATTCTACTTC

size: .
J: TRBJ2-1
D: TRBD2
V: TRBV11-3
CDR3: CASSPLAGEKNEQFF
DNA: TGTGCCAGCAGCCCACTAGCGGGGGAAAAAAATGAGCAGTTCTTC